These 26 T cell receptor beta chains share one sample of origin, sequenced in a study of CD8+CD57+ T cells in acquired aplastic anemia. TCR beta VDJ combinations and CDR3 sequences were profiled from genomic DNA. TCRdb fed the reads into MiXCR, producing one record per CDR3 protein. The sample records 150,000 to 160,000 distinct CDR3 sequences, less than 60% being singletons. It was patients with CD8+CD57+ cell expansion by flow cytometry who were chosen for sequencing. The sample taken for sequencing was sorted CD4+, CD8+, or CD8+CD57+ T cells (not recorded which) from PBMCs. The source of these receptors is a human donor with aplastic anemia.

The genes are TRBV2 and TRBJ2-5, with 10 bases that match TRBD1. There are 15 residues in the CDR3. V shed 6 bases, J shed 5 bases, and the junction held 9 bases outside the gene matches. From germline, CDR1 is SNHLY and CDR2 FYNNEI. The DNA for the CDR3 is TGTGCCAGCAGCCAAGGCGGGACAGGGGACGAGACCCAGTACTTC. Protein: CASSQGGTGDETQYF. The full variable domain, rest sourced from reference TRBV2 and TRBJ2-5, is EPEVTQTPSHQVTQMGQEVILRCVPISNHLYFYWYRQILGQKVEFLVSFYNNEISEKSEIFDDQFSVERPDGSNFTLKIRSTKLEDSAMYFCASSQGGTGDETQYFGPGTRLLVL.

This clonotype was counted a few times. The chain employs TRBV19 and TRBJ1-5; 12 positions agree with TRBD1. V shed 6 bases and J 5 bases; nucleotides not matched to a gene: 5. Germline lookup yields CDR1 LNHDA and CDR2 SQIVND (reference sequence). This CDR3 comprises 15 residues. The CDR3 nucleotides read TGTGCCAGTAGCAGGGACAGGGGGCGAGATCAGCCCCAGCATTTT. It encodes CASSRDRGRDQPQHF.

V usage is TRBV20-1 and J usage is TRBJ1-1, with a tentative D call TRBD1 (6 bases). Germline-derived CDR1 and CDR2 are DFQATT and SNEGSKA (reference sequence). The V end lost 4 bases, the J end lost 3 bases, and 18 bases lay between the germline ends. This CDR3 region has 15 residues. The CDR3 loop reads CSATRQVGGDTEAFF. For the CDR3, the DNA is TGCAGTGCTACCCGACAGGTCGGTGGGGACACTGAAGCTTTCTTT.

This clonotype was seen many times. This chain joins TRBV15 and TRBJ2-7; D is perhaps TRBD1 (5 bases). The CDR3 runs to 14 residues. Between the trimmed V and J ends, which lost 3 bases and 2 bases, there was a span of 11 bases. CDR1 is LNHNV, CDR2 YYDKDF, per germline (reference sequence). The CDR3 DNA reads as TGTGCCACCAGCAGGACAGCCCCCACCTACGAGCAGTACTTC. Its protein product is CATSRTAPTYEQYF.

This chain links TRBV5-5 with TRBJ1-4, with 8 bases aligning to TRBD1. The CDR3 loop spans 15 amino acids. The ends lost 4 bases at V and 6 bases at J; junction bases unmatched: 8. In germline, CDR1 is SGHKS, CDR2 YYEKEE (reference sequence). CDR3 in amino acids: CASSIRQGWDEKLFF. DNA of the CDR3: TGTGCCAGCAGCATCCGACAGGGGTGGGATGAAAAACTGTTTTTT.

This clonotype was counted between two and nine times. The chain couples TRBV19 to TRBJ2-7; possible D gene TRBD1, 5 bases. This CDR3 has 15 amino acids. Germline CDR1 reads LNHDA; CDR2 reads SQIVND (reference sequence). Trimming removed 6 bases from V and 0 bases from J, with 15 bases in between. CDR3 amino acids: CASSTLEGVSYEQYF. The CDR3 DNA follows: TGTGCCAGTAGCACCCTCGAAGGGGTCTCCTACGAGCAGTACTTC.

This clonotype was detected many times. V gene TRBV29-1 combines with J gene TRBJ2-2, with D perhaps matching TRBD1 or TRBD2 (5 bases each). Germline V gene sequence: CDR1 SQVTM, CDR2 ANQGSEA. The CDR3 runs 12 residues. Trimming stripped 4 bases from V and 5 bases from J, with 8 bases between. The CDR3 loop reads CSVGGGTGELFF. The CDR3 DNA follows: TGCAGCGTTGGTGGGGGTACCGGGGAGCTGTTTTTT.

This clonotype came up many times. The gene calls are TRBV4-1 and TRBJ1-5; D not resolved. V was cut by 1 base and J by 5 bases, with 12 bases left in between. The germline gives CDR1 MGHRA, CDR2 YSYEKL. This CDR3 has 15 residues. CDR3 in amino acids: CASSQVAIPYQPQHF. In DNA form, the CDR3 reads TGCGCCAGCAGCCAAGTAGCAATCCCATATCAGCCCCAGCATTTT.

This chain joins TRBV5-4 and TRBJ2-7; D may match TRBD1 or TRBD2 (6 bases each). The germline gives CDR1 SGHNT, CDR2 YYREEE (reference sequence). The CDR3 length is 16 residues. V was pared by 0 bases and J by 2 bases, with 15 bases between. The CDR3 DNA is TGTGCCAGCAGCTTGGCCGAGGAGGGGGGAACCTACGAGCAGTACTTC. Translated: CASSLAEEGGTYEQYF.

This clonotype was picked up one time. This chain joins TRBV5-1 and TRBJ2-2; tentatively, D is TRBD1 (5 bases). The ends were cut back, 0 bases at V and 4 bases at J, with 10 bases in the middle. CDR1 and CDR2 (germline): SGHRS, YFSETQ. This CDR3 region has 15 residues. In DNA form, the CDR3 reads TGCGCCAGCAGCTTGGGGGGCAGGGCCACCGGGGAGCTGTTTTTT. As protein: CASSLGGRATGELFF.

The chain uses TRBV2 and TRBJ1-2; 11 bases match TRBD1. This CDR3 is built from 14 residues. Unmatched junction bases numbered 4, after V lost 4 bases and J lost 6 bases. CDR1 is SNHLY and CDR2 is FYNNEI in the germline V gene. In nucleotides, the CDR3 is TGTGCCAGCAGTGGGACAGGGGGCGGGGATGGCTACACCTTC. Protein: CASSGTGGGDGYTF.

Concerning this clonotype itself: A read error is possible here, since a much larger clone lies one base away. In this CDR3 the conserved last residue, phenylalanine or tryptophan, is missing, so a read error is likely. It is unclear where the CDR3 begins or ends on the DNA, so no DNA is shown, and the CDR3 is as TCRdb lists it. The rearrangement joins TRBV4-3 to TRBJ2-7; TRBD1, the table's D call, lacks a check against the DNA. The germline V gene has CDR1 LGHNA and CDR2 YSLEER. The CDR3 extends over 14 residues, inclusive of both ends. CDR3 loop: CASSQDKGEYERYS.

This clonotype was seen ten or more times. The chain couples TRBV5-1 to TRBJ2-3; 9 bases align to TRBD2. CDR1 SGHRS and CDR2 YFSETQ come from the germline V gene. The CDR3 has 17 amino acids. Trimming took 0 bases from V and 4 from J; bases not matched to a gene: 9. CDR3 DNA: TGCGCCAGCAGCTTGGAGCCTAGCGGGGCCCGCCCAGATACGCAGTATTTT. It is translated as CASSLEPSGARPDTQYF.

The chain carries TRBV20-1 and TRBJ2-5, with D perhaps TRBD2 (5 bases). Germline assignment: CDR1 DFQATT and CDR2 SNEGSKA (reference sequence). The CDR3 runs 12 residues. Trimming cost V 3 bases and J 4 bases, with 9 bases left between them. DNA of the CDR3: TGCAGTGCTAGCTATCGGGGAGAGACCCAGTACTTC. Protein product: CSASYRGETQYF.

Only a few counts were recorded for this clonotype. A read error is possible here, since a much larger clone lies one base away. This chain uses TRBV5-6 with TRBJ2-1; D gene ambiguous. CDR3 length equals 15 residues. CDR1 is SGHDT and CDR2 is YYEEEE in the germline V gene. The CDR3 DNA is TGTGCCAGCAGCCAACAGTTTCCCTCCTACAATGAGCAGTCCTTC. Its translation: CASSQQFPSYNEQSF.

About this clonotype: One junction end does not reproduce the germline sequence, and a read error may be involved. The V gene is TRBV2, the J gene TRBJ2-1; D possibly matches TRBD1 or TRBD2 (5 bases each). This CDR3 is built from 15 residues. Germline loops: CDR1 SNHLY, CDR2 FYNNEI. The CDR3 protein is CATSEGRAYYNEQFF. The CDR3 DNA is TGTGCCACCAGTGAGGGACGAGCCTACTACAATGAGCAGTTCTTC.

Many counts were recorded for this clonotype. The CDR3, as DNA: TGCAGTGCTAGAGGTTACGGGGGGGCCCGGACCCAGTACTTC. The encoded protein is CSARGYGGARTQYF. V and J are TRBV20-1 and TRBJ2-5, with TRBD2 matching 8 bases. The CDR3 extends over 14 amino acids. The germline V gene encodes CDR1 DFQATT and CDR2 SNEGSKA (reference sequence). V trimming: 1 base; J trimming: 7 bases; junction bases outside the gene matches: 8.

The chain links TRBV4-1 to TRBJ2-3; 9 bases are shared with TRBD2. This CDR3 has 16 residues. The V and J ends lost 4 bases and 0 bases, in that order; junction bases with no gene match: 5. Germline assignment: CDR1 MGHRA and CDR2 YSYEKL. CDR3 coding DNA: TGCGCCAGCAGCCTTGTAGCGGGGGTGAGCACAGATACGCAGTATTTT. Translated: CASSLVAGVSTDTQYF.

The chain is built from TRBV15 and TRBJ2-2; D gene uncertain. Deletions cut 1 base from V and 6 bases from J, with 6 bases between. CDR3 size: 13 residues. Germline CDR1 and CDR2: LNHNV and YYDKDF (reference sequence). CDR3 sequence (DNA): TGTGCCACCAGCAGAGTTGGGGCCGGGGAGCTGTTTTTT. Residues: CATSRVGAGELFF.

The rearrangement joins TRBV24-1 to TRBJ1-6; D is ambiguous. This CDR3 region has 13 residues. Trimming cost V 9 bases and J 7 bases, with 12 bases left between them. Germline CDR1 reads KGHDR; CDR2 reads SFDVKD. The CDR3 nucleotides read TGTGCCACCTGGGTCAGTTCGAATTCACCCCTCCACTTT. Its protein is CATWVSSNSPLHF.

As concerns this clonotype: No DNA is shown, since the ends of the CDR3 on it are uncertain; the CDR3 is the one TCRdb lists. Here the CDR3 reads CACSARQGGDQPQHF. The rearrangement joins TRBV10-2 to TRBJ1-5; the table's D call of TRBD1 was not tested on the DNA. Germline CDR1 WSHSY, CDR2 SAAADI. The CDR3 is 15 residues long, counting both termini.

This clonotype was recorded at least ten times. The chain recombines TRBV6-5 with TRBJ1-1; no definite D call. Trimming cost V 0 bases and J 4 bases, with 12 bases left between them. The CDR3 loop spans 15 amino acids. In germline, CDR1 is MNHEY, CDR2 SVGAGI. CDR3 sequence reads: CASSYSKGSGTEAFF. The DNA for the CDR3 is TGTGCCAGCAGTTACTCGAAAGGATCCGGCACTGAAGCTTTCTTT.

The rearrangement joins TRBV2 to TRBJ2-7; TRBD2 matches at 12 bases. Germline loops: CDR1 SNHLY, CDR2 FYNNEI. The CDR3 loop spans 15 amino acids. After removal of 5 bases from V and 2 bases from J, the junction contained 4 bases not matched to a gene. Here the CDR3 reads CASSLSSGGAYEQYF. The CDR3 DNA reads TGTGCCAGCAGTTTATCTAGCGGGGGGGCCTACGAGCAGTACTTC.

This rearrangement joins TRBV5-1 to TRBJ2-7, with unresolved D. The V and J ends lost 1 base and 4 bases respectively, with 15 bases between them. The CDR3 extends over 15 amino acids. Germline CDR1 reads SGHRS; CDR2 reads YFSETQ. CDR3 sequence: CASSLSPGIPYEQYF. As DNA, the CDR3 is TGCGCCAGCAGCTTGTCGCCAGGTATTCCTTACGAGCAGTACTTC. The entire variable domain, with the rest obtained from reference TRBV5-1 and TRBJ2-7, is as follows: KAGVTQTPRYLIKTRGQQVTLSCSPISGHRSVSWYQQTPGQGLQFLFEYFSETQRNKGNFPGRFSGRQFSNSRSEMNVSTLELGDSALYLCASSLSPGIPYEQYFGPGTRLTVT.

The V gene is TRBV20-1, the J gene TRBJ2-5; 15 nucleotides align to TRBD2. Germline assignment: CDR1 DFQATT and CDR2 SNEGSKA (reference sequence). V gave up 5 bases and J gave up 7 bases; unmatched junction bases: 11. This CDR3 contains 16 residues. CDR3 protein: CSARSGTSGGPGTQYF. In DNA, the CDR3 is TGCAGTGCTCGATCCGGGACTAGCGGGGGGCCAGGGACCCAGTACTTC.

The gene calls are TRBV9 and TRBJ1-4, with D uncertain. The CDR3 extends over 15 amino acids. The V end was cut by 5 bases, the J end by 2 bases, with 13 bases between. CDR1 is SGDLS and CDR2 is YYNGEE in the germline V gene. The CDR3 sequence is CASSTGGGTNEKLFF. The CDR3 DNA follows: TGTGCCAGCAGTACCGGCGGTGGCACTAATGAAAAACTGTTTTTT.